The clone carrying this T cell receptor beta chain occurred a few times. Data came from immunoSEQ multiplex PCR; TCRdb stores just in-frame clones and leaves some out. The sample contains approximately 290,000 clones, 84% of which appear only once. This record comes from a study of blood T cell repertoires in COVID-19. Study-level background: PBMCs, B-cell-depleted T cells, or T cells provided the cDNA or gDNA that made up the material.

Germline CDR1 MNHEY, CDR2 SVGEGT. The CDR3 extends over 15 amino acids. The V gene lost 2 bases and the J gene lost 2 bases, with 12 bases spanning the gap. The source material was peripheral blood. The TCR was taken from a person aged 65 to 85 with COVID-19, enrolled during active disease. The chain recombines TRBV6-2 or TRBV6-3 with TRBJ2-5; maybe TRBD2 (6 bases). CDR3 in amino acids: CASSYRGGGQETQYF. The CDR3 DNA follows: TGTGCCAGCAGTTACCGAGGCGGAGGGCAAGAGACCCAGTACTTC.